Described below is a single TCR beta chain sequence and its context. What it recognizes is unknown. The Oncomine TCR Beta short-read assay sequenced DNA from cultured CD4+ T cells. In TCRdb, the PCR reads were re-called with MiXCR into one record per CDR3 protein. The repertoire consists of tens of thousands of distinct CDR3 sequences, with approximately 67% occurring once and the leading ten covering roughly 17%. The germline V gene has CDR1 LNHDA and CDR2 SQIVND (reference sequence). V was pared by 3 bases and J by 2 bases, with 17 bases between. CDR3 length: 17 amino acids. Treatment: roughly ten-day PBMC culture with coronavirus spike peptide pools or control peptides (ViraFEST assay). This sample was taken from a study of vaccination and CD4 T cells after COVID-19. About the research overall: Overlapping spike peptides of SARS-CoV-2, HCoV-NL63, HCoV-OC43 and HCoV-229E stimulated the cells. Study findings and constraints: From approximately 21 to 40, the median of SARS-CoV-2-reactive clonotypes rose without reaching significance. The study found that a median approximately 84% of reactive clones in convalescent patients appeared only post-vaccination. Convalescent patients had 304 of 307 vaccine-specific clones showing spike mono-reactivity.

V and J are TRBV19 and TRBJ2-1, with D maybe TRBD2 (6 bases). The origin of this receptor is a human donor who received a COVID-19 vaccine. The sequencing here drew on CD4+ T cells from blood, cultured in vitro, taken after SARS-CoV-2 vaccination. CDR3 in DNA: TGTGCCAGTAGTATCGCCTCACGGCGGGGTGCCTACAATGAGCAGTTCTTC. Its translation is CASSIASRRGAYNEQFF. The full variable domain, with the rest looked up from reference TRBV19 and TRBJ2-1, is DGGITQSPKYLFRKEGQNVTLSCEQNLNHDAMYWYRQDPGQGLRLIYYSQIVNDFQKGDIAEGYSVSREKKESFPLTVTSAQKNPTAFYLCASSIASRRGAYNEQFFGPGTRLTVL.